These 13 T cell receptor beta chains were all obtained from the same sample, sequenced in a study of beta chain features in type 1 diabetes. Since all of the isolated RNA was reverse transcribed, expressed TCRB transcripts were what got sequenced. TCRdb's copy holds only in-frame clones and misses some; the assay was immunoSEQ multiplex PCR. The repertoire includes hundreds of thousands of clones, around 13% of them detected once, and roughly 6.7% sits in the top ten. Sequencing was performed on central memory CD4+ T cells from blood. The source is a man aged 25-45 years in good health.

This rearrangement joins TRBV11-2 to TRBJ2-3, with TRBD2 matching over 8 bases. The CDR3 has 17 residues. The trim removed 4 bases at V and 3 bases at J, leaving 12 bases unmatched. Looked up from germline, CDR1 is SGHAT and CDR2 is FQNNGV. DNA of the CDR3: TGTGCCAGCAGCTCCTCCGGGACTAGGACTGGGACAGATACGCAGTATTTT. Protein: CASSSSGTRTGTDTQYF.

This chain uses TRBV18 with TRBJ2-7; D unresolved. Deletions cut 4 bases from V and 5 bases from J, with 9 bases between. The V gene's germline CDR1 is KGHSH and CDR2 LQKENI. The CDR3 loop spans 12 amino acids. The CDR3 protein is CASSLGFHEQYF. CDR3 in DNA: TGTGCCAGCTCACTAGGGTTCCACGAGCAGTACTTC.

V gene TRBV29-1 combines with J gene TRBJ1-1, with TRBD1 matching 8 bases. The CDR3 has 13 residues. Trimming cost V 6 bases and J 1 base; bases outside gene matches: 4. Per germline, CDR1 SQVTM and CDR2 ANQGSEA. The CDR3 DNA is TGCAGCGTCGATGGACAGGGGAACACTGAAGCTTTCTTT. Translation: CSVDGQGNTEAFF.

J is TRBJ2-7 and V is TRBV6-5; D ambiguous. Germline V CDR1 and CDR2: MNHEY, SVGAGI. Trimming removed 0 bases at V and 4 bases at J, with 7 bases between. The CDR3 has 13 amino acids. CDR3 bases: TGTGCCAGCAGTTACTCGGGATATTACGAGCAGTACGTC. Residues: CASSYSGYYEQYV.

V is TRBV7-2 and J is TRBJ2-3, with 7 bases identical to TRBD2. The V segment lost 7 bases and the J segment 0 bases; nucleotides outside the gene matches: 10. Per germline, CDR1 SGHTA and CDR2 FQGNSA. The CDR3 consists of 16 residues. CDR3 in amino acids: CASTPWGGLSTDTQYF. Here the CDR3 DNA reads TGTGCCAGCACCCCCTGGGGAGGGCTTAGCACAGATACGCAGTATTTT.

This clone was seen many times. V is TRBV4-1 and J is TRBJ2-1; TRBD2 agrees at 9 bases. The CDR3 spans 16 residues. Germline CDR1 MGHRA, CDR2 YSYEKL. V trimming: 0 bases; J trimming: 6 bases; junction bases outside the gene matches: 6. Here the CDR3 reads CASSQEPTSGVNEQFF. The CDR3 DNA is TGCGCCAGCAGCCAAGAACCGACTAGCGGAGTCAATGAGCAGTTCTTC.

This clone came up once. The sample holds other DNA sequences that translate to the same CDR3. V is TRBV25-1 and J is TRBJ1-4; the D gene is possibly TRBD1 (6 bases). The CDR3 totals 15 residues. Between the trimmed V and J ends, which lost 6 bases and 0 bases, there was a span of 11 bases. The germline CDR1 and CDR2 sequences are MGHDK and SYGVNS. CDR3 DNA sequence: TGTGCCAGCAGGAAGGACAGCTCAACTAATGAAAAACTGTTTTTT. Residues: CASRKDSSTNEKLFF.

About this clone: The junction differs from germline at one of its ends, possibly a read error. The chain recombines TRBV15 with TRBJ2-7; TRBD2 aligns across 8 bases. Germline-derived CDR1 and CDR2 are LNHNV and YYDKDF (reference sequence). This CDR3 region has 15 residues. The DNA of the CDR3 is TGTGCCACCAGCAGAGAAGCGGGAGCAGGGAAAGTTCCCATCTTC. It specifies CATSREAGAGKVPIF.

The CDR3, as DNA: TGTGCCAGCAGACCTAGCGGGAGGTCGTACGAGCAGTACGTC. This sequence encodes CASRPSGRSYEQYV. The chain combines TRBV4-2 with TRBJ2-7, with 11 bases that match TRBD2. V was pared by 6 bases and J by 4 bases, with 5 bases of the junction left unmatched. From germline, CDR1 is LGHNA and CDR2 YNFKEQ. The CDR3 has 14 residues.

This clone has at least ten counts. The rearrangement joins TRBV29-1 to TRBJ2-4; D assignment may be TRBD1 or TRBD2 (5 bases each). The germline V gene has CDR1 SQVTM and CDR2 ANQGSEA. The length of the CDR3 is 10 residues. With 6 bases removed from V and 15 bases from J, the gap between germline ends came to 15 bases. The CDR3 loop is CSVEGPGRYF. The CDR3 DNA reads TGCAGCGTAGAGGGGCCCGGAAGGTACTTC.

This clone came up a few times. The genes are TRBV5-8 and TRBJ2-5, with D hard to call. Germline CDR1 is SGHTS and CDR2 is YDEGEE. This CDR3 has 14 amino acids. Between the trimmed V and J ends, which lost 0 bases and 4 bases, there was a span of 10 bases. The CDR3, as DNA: TGTGCCAGCAGCTTGGCTTGGGCCCGAGAGACCCAGTACTTC. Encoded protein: CASSLAWARETQYF. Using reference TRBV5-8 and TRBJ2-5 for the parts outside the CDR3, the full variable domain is EAGVTQSPTHLIKTRGQQATLRCSPISGHTSVYWYQQALGLGLQFLLWYDEGEERNRGNFPPRFSGRQFPNYSSELNVNALELEDSALYLCASSLAWARETQYFGPGTRLLVL.

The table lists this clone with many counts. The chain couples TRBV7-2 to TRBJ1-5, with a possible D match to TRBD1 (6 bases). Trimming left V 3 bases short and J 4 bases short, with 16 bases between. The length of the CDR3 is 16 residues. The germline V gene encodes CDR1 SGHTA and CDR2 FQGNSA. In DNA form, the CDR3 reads TGTGCCAGCAGCTTGGCCTCCCACAGGGAAAATCAGCCCCAGCATTTT. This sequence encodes CASSLASHRENQPQHF.

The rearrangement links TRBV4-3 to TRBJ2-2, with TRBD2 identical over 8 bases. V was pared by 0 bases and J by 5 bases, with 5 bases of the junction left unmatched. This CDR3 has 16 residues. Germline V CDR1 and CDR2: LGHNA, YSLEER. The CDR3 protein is CASSQELAELTGELFF. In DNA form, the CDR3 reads TGCGCCAGCAGCCAAGAACTAGCGGAACTGACCGGGGAGCTGTTTTTT.